What follows is one T cell receptor (beta chain) and its context. The data stem from a study of T cell changes during pregnancy in multiple sclerosis. Some clones are missing from TCRdb's copy, which holds only in-frame ones; the method was immunoSEQ multiplex PCR. The data show roughly 80,000 clones, roughly 93% seen once. With 5 bases clipped from V and 0 bases from J, the junction kept 6 bases outside the gene matches. The germline gives CDR1 SNHLY, CDR2 FYNNEI. This CDR3 is 16 amino acids long. The source material was peripheral blood, sampled in the second trimester of pregnancy. The receptor's source is a female donor with multiple sclerosis, enrolled in a pregnancy study. V usage is TRBV2 and J usage is TRBJ2-2; TRBD1 aligns across 7 bases. In DNA form, the CDR3 reads TGTGCCAGCAGTCAACCCACAGGGGCGAACACCGGGGAGCTGTTTTTT. Translated, it gives CASSQPTGANTGELFF.